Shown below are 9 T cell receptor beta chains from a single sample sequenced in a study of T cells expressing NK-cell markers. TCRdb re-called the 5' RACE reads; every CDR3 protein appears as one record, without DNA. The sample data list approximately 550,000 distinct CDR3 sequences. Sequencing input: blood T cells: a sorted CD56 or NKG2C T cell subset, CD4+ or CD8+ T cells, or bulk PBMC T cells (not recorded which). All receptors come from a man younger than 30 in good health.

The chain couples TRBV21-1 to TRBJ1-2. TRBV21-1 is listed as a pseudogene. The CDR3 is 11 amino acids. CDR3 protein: CASSVVGGYTF.

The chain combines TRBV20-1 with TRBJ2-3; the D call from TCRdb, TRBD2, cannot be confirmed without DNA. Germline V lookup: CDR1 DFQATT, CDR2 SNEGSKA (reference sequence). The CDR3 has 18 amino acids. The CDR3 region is CSALQVSGRALNTDTQYF.

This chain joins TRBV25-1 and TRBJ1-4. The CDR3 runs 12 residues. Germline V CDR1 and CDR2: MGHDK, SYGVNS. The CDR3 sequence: CASSGPREKLFF.

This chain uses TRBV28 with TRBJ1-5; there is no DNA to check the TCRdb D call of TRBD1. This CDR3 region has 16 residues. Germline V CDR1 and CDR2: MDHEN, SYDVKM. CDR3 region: CASSSTTYRDRQPQHF.

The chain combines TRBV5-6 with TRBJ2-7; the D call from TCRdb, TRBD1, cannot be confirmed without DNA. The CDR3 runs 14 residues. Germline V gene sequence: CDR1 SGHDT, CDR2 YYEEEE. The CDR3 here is CASSYPGADYEQYF.

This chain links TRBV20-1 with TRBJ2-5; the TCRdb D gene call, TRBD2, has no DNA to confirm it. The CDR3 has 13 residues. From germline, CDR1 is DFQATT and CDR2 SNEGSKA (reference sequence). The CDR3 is CSAVSGSYETQYF.

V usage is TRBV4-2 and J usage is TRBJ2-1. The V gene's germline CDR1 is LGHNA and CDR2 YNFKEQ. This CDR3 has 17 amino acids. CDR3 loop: CASSQALTGNSYNEQFF.

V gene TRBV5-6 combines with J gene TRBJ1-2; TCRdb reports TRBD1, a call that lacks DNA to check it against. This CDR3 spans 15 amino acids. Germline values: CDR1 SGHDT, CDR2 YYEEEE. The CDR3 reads CASSLGGQGLYGYTF.

The CDR3 spells CASSFEPASGEQFF. The chain couples TRBV5-1 to TRBJ2-1; TCRdb designates TRBD2, a call that cannot be tested without DNA. Germline V gene data show CDR1 as SGHRS and CDR2 as YFSETQ. The CDR3 runs 14 residues.